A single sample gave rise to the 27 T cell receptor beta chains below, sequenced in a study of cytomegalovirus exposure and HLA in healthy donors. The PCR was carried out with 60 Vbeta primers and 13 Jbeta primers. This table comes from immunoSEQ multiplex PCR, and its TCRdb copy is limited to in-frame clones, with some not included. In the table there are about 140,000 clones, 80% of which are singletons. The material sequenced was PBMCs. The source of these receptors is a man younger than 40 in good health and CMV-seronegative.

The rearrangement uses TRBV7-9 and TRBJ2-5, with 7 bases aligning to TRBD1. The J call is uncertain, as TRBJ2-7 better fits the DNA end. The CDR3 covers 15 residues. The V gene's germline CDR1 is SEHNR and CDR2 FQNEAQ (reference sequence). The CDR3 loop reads CASSDFRDSTYEQYF. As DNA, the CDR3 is TGTGCCAGCAGCGATTTCCGGGACAGCACCTACGAGCAGTACTTC.

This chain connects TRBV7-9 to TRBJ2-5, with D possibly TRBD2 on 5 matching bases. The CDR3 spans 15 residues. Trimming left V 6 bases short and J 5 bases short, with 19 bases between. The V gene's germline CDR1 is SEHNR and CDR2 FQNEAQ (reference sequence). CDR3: CASSFLSLVHETQYF. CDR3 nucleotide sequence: TGTGCCAGCAGTTTTCTTTCACTAGTCCACGAGACCCAGTACTTC.

CDR3: CASSLHGTSGYNEQFF. CDR3 DNA: TGTGCCAGCAGCCTACACGGGACTAGCGGCTACAATGAGCAGTTCTTC. This rearrangement joins TRBV11-3 to TRBJ2-1, with 11 bases matching TRBD2. CDR1 is SGHNT, CDR2 YENEEA, per germline. This CDR3 region has 16 residues. J lost 3 bases, V lost 5 bases, and 6 bases had no gene match.

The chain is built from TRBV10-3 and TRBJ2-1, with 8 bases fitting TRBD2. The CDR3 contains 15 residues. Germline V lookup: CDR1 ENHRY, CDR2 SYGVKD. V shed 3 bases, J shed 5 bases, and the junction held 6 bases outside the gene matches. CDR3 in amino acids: CAISDKSGGNNEQFF. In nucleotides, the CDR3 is TGTGCCATCAGTGACAAGAGCGGGGGAAACAATGAGCAGTTCTTC.

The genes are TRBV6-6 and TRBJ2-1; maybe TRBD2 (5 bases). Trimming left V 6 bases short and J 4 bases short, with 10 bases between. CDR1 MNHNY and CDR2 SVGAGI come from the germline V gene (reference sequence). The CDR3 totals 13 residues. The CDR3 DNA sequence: TGTGCCAGCAGCCAGGACTTGTACAATGAGCAGTTCTTC. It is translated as CASSQDLYNEQFF.

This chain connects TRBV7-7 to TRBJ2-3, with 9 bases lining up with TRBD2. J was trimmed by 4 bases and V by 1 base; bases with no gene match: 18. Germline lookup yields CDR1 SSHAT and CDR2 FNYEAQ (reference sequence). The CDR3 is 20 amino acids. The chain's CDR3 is CASSLEGPCGRADGPDTQYF. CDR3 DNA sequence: TGTGCCAGCAGCTTAGAGGGTCCATGCGGGAGGGCCGATGGCCCAGATACGCAGTATTTT.

In nucleotides, the CDR3 is TGCGCCAGCAGCCTTAACCGGGAGCGTAATGAAAAACTGTTTTTT. Its protein product is CASSLNRERNEKLFF. The V call is TRBV4-1, the J call TRBJ1-4; no clear D. Trimming took off 4 bases at V and 4 bases at J, with 13 bases between the two ends. Germline lookup yields CDR1 MGHRA and CDR2 YSYEKL. CDR3 length: 15 amino acids.

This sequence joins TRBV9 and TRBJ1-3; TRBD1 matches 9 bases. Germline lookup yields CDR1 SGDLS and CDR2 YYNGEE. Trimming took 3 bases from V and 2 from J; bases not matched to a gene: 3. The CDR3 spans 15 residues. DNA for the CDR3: TGTGCCAGCAGCGCCGGGACAGGGCCTGGAAACACCATATATTTT. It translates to CASSAGTGPGNTIYF.

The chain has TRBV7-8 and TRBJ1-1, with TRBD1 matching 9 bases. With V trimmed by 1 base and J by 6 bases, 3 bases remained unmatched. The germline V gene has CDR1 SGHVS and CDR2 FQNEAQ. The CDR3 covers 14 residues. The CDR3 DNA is TGTGCCAGCAGCTTAGGGGACAGGGAGGCTGAAGCTTTCTTT. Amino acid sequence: CASSLGDREAEAFF.

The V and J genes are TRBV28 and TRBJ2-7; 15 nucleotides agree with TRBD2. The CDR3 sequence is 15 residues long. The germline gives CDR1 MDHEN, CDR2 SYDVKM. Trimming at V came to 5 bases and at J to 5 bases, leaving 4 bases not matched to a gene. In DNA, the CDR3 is TGTGCCAGCAGTGCCCGGACTAGCGGGAGGGACGAGCAGTACTTC. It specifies CASSARTSGRDEQYF.

DNA for the CDR3: TGTGCCACCGTACTAGCGGACAATGAGCAGTTCTTC. It specifies CATVLADNEQFF. The V gene is TRBV2, the J gene TRBJ2-1; TRBD2 agrees at 8 bases. The CDR3 totals 12 residues. Germline V CDR1 and CDR2: SNHLY, FYNNEI. The J segment lost 5 bases and the V segment lost 10 bases, leaving 4 bases of the junction unmatched.

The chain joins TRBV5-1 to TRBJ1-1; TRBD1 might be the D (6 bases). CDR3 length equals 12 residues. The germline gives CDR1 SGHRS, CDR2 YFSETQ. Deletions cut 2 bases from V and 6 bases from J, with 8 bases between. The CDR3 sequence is CASSFEGAEAFF. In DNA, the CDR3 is TGCGCCAGCAGCTTTGAGGGGGCTGAAGCTTTCTTT. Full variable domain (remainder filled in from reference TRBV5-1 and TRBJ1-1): KAGVTQTPRYLIKTRGQQVTLSCSPISGHRSVSWYQQTPGQGLQFLFEYFSETQRNKGNFPGRFSGRQFSNSRSEMNVSTLELGDSALYLCASSFEGAEAFFGQGTRLTVV.

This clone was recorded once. DNA of the CDR3: TGTGCCAGCAGTCAATCAGGGGGCTACTATGGCTACACCTTC. It is translated as CASSQSGGYYGYTF. The chain has TRBV6-5 and TRBJ1-2, with 8 bases fitting TRBD1. Trimming cost V 5 bases and J 3 bases; bases outside gene matches: 5. The CDR3 spans 14 residues. Germline lookup yields CDR1 MNHEY and CDR2 SVGAGI.

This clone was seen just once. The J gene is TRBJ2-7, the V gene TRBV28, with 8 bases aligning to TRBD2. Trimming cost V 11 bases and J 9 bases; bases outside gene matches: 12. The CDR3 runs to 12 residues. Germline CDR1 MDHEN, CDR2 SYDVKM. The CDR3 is CAPAGEGVGQYF. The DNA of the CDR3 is TGTGCCCCAGCGGGAGAGGGGGTAGGGCAGTACTTC.

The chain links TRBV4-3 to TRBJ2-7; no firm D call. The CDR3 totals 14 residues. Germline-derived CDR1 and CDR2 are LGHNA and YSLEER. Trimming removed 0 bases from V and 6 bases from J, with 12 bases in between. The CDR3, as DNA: TGCGCCAGCAGCCAAGATCTCTGGGCCGGCGAGCAGTACTTC. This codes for CASSQDLWAGEQYF.

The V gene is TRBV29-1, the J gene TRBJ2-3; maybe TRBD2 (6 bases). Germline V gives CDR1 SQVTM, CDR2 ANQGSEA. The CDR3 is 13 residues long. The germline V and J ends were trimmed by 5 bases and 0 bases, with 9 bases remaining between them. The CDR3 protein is CSVRDSSTDTQYF. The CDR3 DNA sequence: TGCAGCGTTAGGGACTCAAGCACAGATACGCAGTATTTT.

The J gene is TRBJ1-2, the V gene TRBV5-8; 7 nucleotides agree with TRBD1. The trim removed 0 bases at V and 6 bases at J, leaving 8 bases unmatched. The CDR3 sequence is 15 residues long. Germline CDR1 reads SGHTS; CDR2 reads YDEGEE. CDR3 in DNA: TGTGCCAGCAGCTTGGGCCGGACAGGTCGGGATGGCTACACCTTC. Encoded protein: CASSLGRTGRDGYTF.

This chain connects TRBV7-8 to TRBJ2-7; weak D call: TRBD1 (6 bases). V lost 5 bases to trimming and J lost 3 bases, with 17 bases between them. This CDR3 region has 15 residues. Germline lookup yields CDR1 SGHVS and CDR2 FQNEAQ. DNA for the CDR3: TGTGCCAGCAGCCCCTACAGGGCAGGCGGCTACGAGCAGTACTTC. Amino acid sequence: CASSPYRAGGYEQYF.

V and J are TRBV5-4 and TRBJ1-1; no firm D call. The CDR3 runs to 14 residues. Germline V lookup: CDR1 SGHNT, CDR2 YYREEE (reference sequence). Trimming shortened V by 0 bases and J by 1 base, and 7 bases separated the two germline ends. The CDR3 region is CASSLDWANTEAFF. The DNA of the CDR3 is TGTGCCAGCAGCTTGGACTGGGCGAACACTGAAGCTTTCTTT.

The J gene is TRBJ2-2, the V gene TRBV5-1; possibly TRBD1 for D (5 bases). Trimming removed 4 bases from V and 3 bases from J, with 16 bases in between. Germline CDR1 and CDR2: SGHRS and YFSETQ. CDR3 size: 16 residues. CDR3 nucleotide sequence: TGCGCCAGCAGCCCCAAGTCCAGGGTGGACACCGGGGAGCTGTTTTTT. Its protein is CASSPKSRVDTGELFF.

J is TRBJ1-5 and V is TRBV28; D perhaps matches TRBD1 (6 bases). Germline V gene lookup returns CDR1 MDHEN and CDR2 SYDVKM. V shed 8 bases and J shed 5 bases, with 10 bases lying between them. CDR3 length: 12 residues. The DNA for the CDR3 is TGTGCCAGCCAGGGGTGGTATCAGCCCCAGCATTTT. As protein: CASQGWYQPQHF.

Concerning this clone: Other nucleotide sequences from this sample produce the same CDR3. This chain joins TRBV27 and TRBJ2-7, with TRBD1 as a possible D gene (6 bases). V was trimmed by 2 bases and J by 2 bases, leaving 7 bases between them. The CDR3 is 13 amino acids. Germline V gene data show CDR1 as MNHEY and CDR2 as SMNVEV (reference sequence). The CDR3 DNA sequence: TGTGCCAGCAGTTTAAGGGGGACCTACGAGCAGTACTTC. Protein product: CASSLRGTYEQYF.

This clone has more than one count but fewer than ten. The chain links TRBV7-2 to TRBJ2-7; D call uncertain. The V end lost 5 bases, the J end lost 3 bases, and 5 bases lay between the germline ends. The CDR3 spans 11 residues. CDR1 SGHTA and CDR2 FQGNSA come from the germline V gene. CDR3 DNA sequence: TGTGCCAGCAGCCTGTACTACGAGCAGTACTTC. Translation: CASSLYYEQYF.

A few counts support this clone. In nucleotides, the CDR3 is TGTGCCAGCAGCGGCGGGCACCTCGTCACCGGGGAGCTGTTTTTT. This sequence encodes CASSGGHLVTGELFF. J is TRBJ2-2 and V is TRBV5-6; D may be TRBD2 (5 bases). Trimming pared 4 bases from V and 4 bases from J, leaving 14 bases between. CDR3 length: 15 amino acids. In germline, CDR1 is SGHDT, CDR2 YYEEEE.

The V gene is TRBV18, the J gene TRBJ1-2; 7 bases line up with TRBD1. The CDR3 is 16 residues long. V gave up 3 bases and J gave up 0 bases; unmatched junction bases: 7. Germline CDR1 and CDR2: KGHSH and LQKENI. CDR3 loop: CASSPKTGPTNYGYTF. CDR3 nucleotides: TGTGCCAGCTCACCTAAGACAGGGCCGACTAACTATGGCTACACCTTC.

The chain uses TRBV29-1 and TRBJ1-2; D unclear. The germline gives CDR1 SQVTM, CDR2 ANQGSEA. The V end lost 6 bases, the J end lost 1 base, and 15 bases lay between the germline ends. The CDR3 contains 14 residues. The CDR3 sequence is CSVETIQSNYGYTF. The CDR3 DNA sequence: TGCAGCGTCGAGACAATACAGAGTAACTATGGCTACACCTTC.

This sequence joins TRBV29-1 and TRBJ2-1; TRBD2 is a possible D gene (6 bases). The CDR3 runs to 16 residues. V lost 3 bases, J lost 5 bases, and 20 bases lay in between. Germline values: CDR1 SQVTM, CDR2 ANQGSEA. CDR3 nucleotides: TGCAGCGTTGAGGCCCCCTTGGAGGGTTTGCACAATGAGCAGTTCTTC. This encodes CSVEAPLEGLHNEQFF.